This T cell receptor beta chain comes out of a study of blood T cell repertoires in COVID-19. Study-wide context: There were acute and convalescent COVID-19 samples, and they came from the United States, Italy and Spain. PBMCs, B-cell-depleted T cells, or T cells were the source of the cDNA or gDNA that made up the material.

Looked up from germline, CDR1 is LNHDA and CDR2 is SQIVND (reference sequence). Trimming left V 3 bases short and J 0 bases short, with 12 bases between. CDR3 length: 16 amino acids. In the study's own analysis: From reference gene primer amplification, estimates of nucleated cell counts were derived. Using immunoSEQ multiplex PCR, the repertoire was profiled, and TCRdb retains in-frame clones only, with some absent. D and trimming come from the DNA, and the V and J calls and clone size come from that table. The sample has more than 35,000 clones, nearly 90% seen once. The clonotype originates from a man aged 55 to 70 with active COVID-19. The genes are TRBV19 and TRBJ1-5, with D tentatively TRBD1 (5 bases). Input material: peripheral blood. The CDR3 here is CASSMIGAISNQPQHF. The CDR3 DNA sequence: TGTGCCAGTAGTATGATAGGGGCGATTAGCAATCAGCCCCAGCATTTT.